This record looks at one TCR beta chain sequence and its context. Its target is unknown. Clones were read by immunoSEQ multiplex PCR, and TCRdb kept only the in-frame ones, dropping some. The table includes more than 75,000 clones, around 92% detected once. These data are taken from a study of cytomegalovirus exposure and HLA in healthy donors. About the research overall: The platform used for the 120 validation repertoires matched that of the approximately 620 first-cohort repertoires, a later analysis reported.

Study-level points and caveats: The tendency of first-cohort TCR clusters to co-occur in the approximately 120 validation repertoires was identified by a subsequent analysis.

V lost 4 bases to trimming and J lost 0 bases; unmatched junction nucleotides: 9. The CDR3 is made up of 18 amino acids. CDR1 and CDR2 (germline): SGHRS, YFSETQ. The source is a young man in good health and CMV-seronegative. The V gene is TRBV5-1, the J gene TRBJ1-4; TRBD1 agrees at 10 bases. The sequenced material came from PBMCs. The CDR3 loop reads CASSVGTGAPPTNEKLFF. DNA of the CDR3: TGCGCCAGCAGCGTCGGGACAGGGGCCCCGCCAACTAATGAAAAACTGTTTTTT.